This TCR beta chain was found in a study of CD8 T cells in Susac syndrome (dated by TCRdb to the late 2010s). At the level of the whole study: Repertoire sequencing was used to test whether CD8+ T cell activation and differentiation in Susac syndrome was antigen driven.

General findings and caveats noted by the study authors: The number of individuals in the TCR sequencing and HLA analysis was recognized as being relatively small.

RNA was extracted using the RNeasy kit, and roughly 0.5 to 1 microgram was reverse transcribed with random hexamers. TCR beta CDR3 regions were amplified with the immunoSEQ multiplex PCR assay covering 54 Vbeta and 13 Jbeta segments. To correct PCR amplification bias, a synthetic template baseline was used for both primer optimization and computational correction. The study's processing was this. Reads were annotated to V, D and J genes per IMGT and analyzed with immunoSEQ Analyzer, keeping only productive sequences. Clonality was computed as one minus Shannon entropy normalized by log2 of the number of productive unique sequences. Public and private clones were assessed among the 100 most prevalent clones of each patient and control. A clone was defined as Susac-specific if it was absent from the healthy and MS cohorts, from some 1,100 published viral clones and from other ImmuneACCESS disease sequences. TCRdb reran the public reads through fastp at Q25 and MiXCR, keeping productive beta chains. Under each unique CDR3 protein, matching rows form one entry showing the most common genes and DNA. Clone size and V and J calls follow TCRdb, not the original study. The sample table contains approximately 200,000 distinct CDR3 sequences; only one count was recorded for about 96% of them. The leading ten clones occupy just under 0.095% of the sample.

Peripheral blood CD8+ and CD4+ T cells from healthy donors, Susac syndrome patients and multiple sclerosis patients were profiled using high-throughput TCR beta sequencing. The multiple sclerosis controls were treatment-naive patients whose relapsing-remitting disease, either stable or active, fulfilled the revised McDonald criteria. Bulk CD8+ and CD4+ T cells were purified magnetically by negative isolation, whereas CD8+ TEMRA cells were enriched by FACS. Blood was collected in EDTA tubes and processed within 24 hours, with PBMCs isolated through density gradient centrifugation. PBMCs intended for TCR sequencing were cryopreserved in liquid nitrogen and were subsequently thawed in a 37 degrees C water bath. The sorted or isolated CD4+, CD8+ and CD8+ TEMRA cells reached a purity of at least 90%. Concerning this clonotype: Its antigen remains undetermined. No base-level quality is on record; no much larger clone is a single base apart.

The source is a human donor with multiple sclerosis. What was sequenced was CD4+ T cells from PBMCs.

The nucleotide sequence reads as follows: TGTGCCAGCAGGAGGGGGGAGGGGGCATACGAGCAGTACTTC. Its translation reads: CASRRGEGAYEQYF. The chain joins TRBV6-5 to TRBJ2-7; the D segment might be TRBD1 or TRBD2, since each matches 7 bases. Relative to germline, V is 6 bases shorter and J is 4 bases shorter, with 16 bases between their ends. Per the germline V gene, MNHEY is the CDR1 and SVGAGI is the CDR2. The CDR3 holds 14 amino acids from the cysteine to the phenylalanine. Just CDR3 DNA is preserved here, 42 bases in frame from base 1.